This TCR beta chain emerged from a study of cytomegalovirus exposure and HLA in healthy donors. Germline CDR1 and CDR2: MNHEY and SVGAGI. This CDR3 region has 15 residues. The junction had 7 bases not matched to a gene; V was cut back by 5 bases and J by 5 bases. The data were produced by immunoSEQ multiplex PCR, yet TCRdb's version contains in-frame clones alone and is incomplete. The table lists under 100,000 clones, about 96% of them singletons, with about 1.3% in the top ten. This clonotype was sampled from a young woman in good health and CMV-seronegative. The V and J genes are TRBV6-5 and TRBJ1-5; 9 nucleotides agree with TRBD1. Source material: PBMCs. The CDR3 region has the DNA TGTGCCAGCAGTCCACTGGGACAGGGCGATCAGCCCCAGCATTTT. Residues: CASSPLGQGDQPQHF.